Included here is one T cell receptor beta chain sequence, with context. This sample's time point: pre-treatment sample, taken before nivolumab and TIL therapy. Pleural nodules or supraclavicular lymph nodes made up most of the excised metastases sampled. Stage 4 NSCLC adults joined between late 2017 and early 2020. Sequencing used immunoSEQ v3. Only in-frame clones appear in the TCRdb table, and some are missing; sequencing was by immunoSEQ multiplex PCR. The table has 25,000 to 30,000 clones, 60% to 70% seen once; the top ten hold roughly 15%. The data were taken from a study of TIL therapy for anti-PD-1-resistant metastatic lung cancer. CDR1 is SGDLS and CDR2 is YYNGEE in the germline V gene. V was shortened by 4 bases and J by 7 bases, with 17 bases between the two germline ends. This CDR3 region has 14 residues.

The material sequenced was tumor tissue, taken at baseline. V gene TRBV9 combines with J gene TRBJ2-5, with a weak D call TRBD1 (7 bases). The receptor's source is a woman aged 30 to 85 with non-small cell lung cancer. This chain's CDR3 is CASSSSGQEGTQYF. The CDR3 DNA sequence: TGTGCCAGCAGCTCCTCAGGACAGGAGGGGACCCAGTACTTC. The full variable domain, rest sourced from reference TRBV9 and TRBJ2-5, is DSGVTQTPKHLITATGQRVTLRCSPRSGDLSVYWYQQSLDQGLQFLIQYYNGEERAKGNILERFSAQQFPDLHSELNLSSLELGDSALYFCASSSSGQEGTQYFGPGTRLLVL.